The 15 T cell receptor beta chains presented below share a single source sample, sequenced in a study of response to subunit inactivated influenza vaccine. TCRdb passed the RT-PCR reads through MiXCR, listing each CDR3 protein once. The data show approximately 290,000 distinct CDR3 sequences, about 20% seen once. The sequenced sample was PBMCs from blood, obtained about 19 months after vaccination. The receptors derive from a man aged 45 to 70 who received an inactivated influenza vaccine.

The chain has TRBV6-4 and TRBJ2-3, with D possibly TRBD2 on 5 matching bases. V dropped 2 bases and J dropped 4 bases, with 16 bases sitting between them. This CDR3 region has 16 residues. Germline V gene lookup returns CDR1 MRHNA and CDR2 SNTAGT. The CDR3, as DNA: TGTGCCAGCAGTGACACGGACTTATACGGGGCAGATACGCAGTATTTT. This codes for CASSDTDLYGADTQYF.

This clonotype was counted a few times. The V call is TRBV4-2, the J call TRBJ1-6; no definite D call. The V and J ends lost 0 bases and 14 bases respectively, with 14 bases between them. Germline V gene lookup returns CDR1 LGHNA and CDR2 YNFKEQ. This CDR3 is built from 14 residues. The CDR3 loop is CASSQDSNLLALHF. The CDR3 region has the DNA TGTGCCAGCAGCCAAGATAGTAACCTCCTAGCCCTCCACTTT.

This clonotype has just a few counts. The rearrangement uses TRBV6-2 or TRBV6-3 and TRBJ2-6; the match to TRBD1 covers 7 bases. V lost 5 bases and J lost 11; bases outside the gene matches: 6. This CDR3 spans 13 amino acids. Germline V gene data show CDR1 as MNHEY and CDR2 as SVGEGT. The CDR3 coding sequence is TGTGCCAGCAGTCAGGGACAGACCCACGTCCTGACTTTC. Its translation is CASSQGQTHVLTF.

This clonotype was counted many times. The chain recombines TRBV27 with TRBJ1-1; weak D call: TRBD1 (6 bases). Germline assignment: CDR1 MNHEY and CDR2 SMNVEV (reference sequence). Trimming took off 4 bases at V and 4 bases at J, with 10 bases between the two ends. CDR3 length: 13 amino acids. For the CDR3, the DNA is TGTGCCAGCAGTTACCAGGGGCGCACTGAAGCTTTCTTT. This sequence encodes CASSYQGRTEAFF.

This clonotype was seen a few times. V and J are TRBV7-2 and TRBJ1-6, with 9 positions matching TRBD1. Trimming removed 3 bases from V and 7 bases from J; junction bases left unmatched: 4. Germline CDR1 SGHTA, CDR2 FQGNSA. The CDR3 has 15 residues. The DNA of the CDR3 is TGTGCCAGCAGCTTTGGACAGGGGACGAATTCACCCCTCCACTTT. Translation gives CASSFGQGTNSPLHF.

This clonotype was counted only a few times. The rearrangement uses TRBV11-2 and TRBJ1-3, with D hard to call. V lost 0 bases to trimming and J lost 8 bases, with 11 bases between them. CDR3 length: 14 amino acids. CDR1 is SGHAT and CDR2 is FQNNGV in the germline V gene. CDR3 in amino acids: CASSLDQGPDTIYF. The CDR3 DNA reads as TGTGCCAGCAGCTTAGATCAAGGTCCTGACACCATATATTTT.

The V gene is TRBV27, the J gene TRBJ2-7; weak D call: TRBD2 (6 bases). This CDR3 spans 15 amino acids. Germline CDR1 and CDR2: MNHEY and SMNVEV (reference sequence). V lost 3 bases, J lost 7 bases, and 19 bases lay in between. In nucleotides, the CDR3 is TGTGCCAGCAGTTTCCCCCGAAGGGACTCCCCGGAGCAGTACTTC. Protein product: CASSFPRRDSPEQYF.

The V gene is TRBV30, the J gene TRBJ2-1; 9 bases match TRBD2. The ends lost 3 bases at V and 8 bases at J; junction bases unmatched: 8. The CDR3 spans 14 residues. In germline, CDR1 is GTSNPN, CDR2 SVGIG (reference sequence). The CDR3 DNA reads TGTGCCTGGAGCTCGGTAGCGGGAGTATATGAGCAGTTCTTC. Its protein product is CAWSSVAGVYEQFF. The whole variable domain, remainder taken from reference TRBV30 and TRBJ2-1, is SQTIHQWPATLVQPVGSPLSLECTVEGTSNPNLYWYRQAAGRGLQLLFYSVGIGQISSEVPQNLSASRPQDRQFILSSKKLLLSDSGFYLCAWSSVAGVYEQFFGPGTRLTVL.

Only a few counts were recorded for this clonotype. V usage is TRBV6-6 and J usage is TRBJ1-5; D unclear. Trimming left V 0 bases short and J 11 bases short, with 8 bases between. CDR1 and CDR2 (germline): MNHNY, SVGAGI (reference sequence). The CDR3 has 12 amino acids. CDR3 in amino acids: CASSYSDISQHF. The CDR3 nucleotides read TGTGCCAGCAGTTACTCTGACATTTCCCAGCATTTT.

This rearrangement joins TRBV19 to TRBJ1-5; D ambiguous. Trimming stripped 5 bases from V and 9 bases from J, with 11 bases between. Germline assignment: CDR1 LNHDA and CDR2 SQIVND (reference sequence). The CDR3 covers 12 residues. The CDR3 here is CASSQAAGPQHF. DNA for the CDR3: TGTGCCAGTAGTCAGGCTGCGGGGCCCCAGCATTTT.

The chain is built from TRBV20-1 and TRBJ2-5, with no clear D. This CDR3 comprises 16 residues. Germline CDR1 is DFQATT and CDR2 is SNEGSKA (reference sequence). Trimming cost V 2 bases and J 2 bases, with 18 bases left between them. The CDR3 bases are TGCAGTGCTAGAAAGTTGCCAACAGAACGGCAAGAGACCCAGTACTTC. This gives the protein CSARKLPTERQETQYF.

Remarks on this clonotype: A read error may be the cause here, since a much bigger clone is one base away. The chain is built from TRBV7-9 and TRBJ1-6, with D hard to call. This CDR3 region has 17 residues. The germline CDR1 and CDR2 sequences are SEHNR and FQNEAQ (reference sequence). DNA of the CDR3: TGTGCCAGCAGCCCTTTTACTGGCACCTGGATCGGGTCACGCCTCCACTTT. Residues: CASSPFTGTWIGSRLHF.

This clonotype was seen more than once but under ten times. The chain is built from TRBV6-1 and TRBJ2-5; D may match TRBD1 or TRBD2 (5 bases each). V was cut by 5 bases and J by 3 bases, with 16 bases left in between. CDR3 size: 15 residues. CDR1 MNHNS and CDR2 SASEGT come from the germline V gene. The CDR3 here is CASSPLGTEKETQYF. The CDR3 bases are TGTGCCAGCAGTCCTCTCGGGACGGAAAAAGAGACCCAGTACTTC.

The chain employs TRBV4-2 and TRBJ2-2, with unresolved D. The V gene's germline CDR1 is LGHNA and CDR2 YNFKEQ. V was trimmed by 5 bases and J by 7 bases, leaving 14 bases between them. The CDR3 sequence is 14 residues long. The CDR3 is CASSTRQLGGELFF. Written as DNA, the CDR3 is TGTGCCAGCAGCACAAGACAACTGGGCGGGGAGCTGTTTTTT.

This clonotype was observed a handful of times. The gene calls are TRBV2 and TRBJ1-4; D gene ambiguous. This CDR3 has 12 amino acids. V dropped 10 bases and J dropped 8 bases, with 14 bases sitting between them. Per the germline V gene, CDR1 is SNHLY and CDR2 is FYNNEI. CDR3 nucleotides: TGTGCCACCCGGGGAGGAGGAGAAAAACTGTTTTTT. The encoded protein is CATRGGGEKLFF.